The 10 T cell receptor beta chains presented below share a single source sample, sequenced in a study of blood T cells in healthy people across ages. Then a second PCR, running roughly 6 to 12 cycles, was carried out with a sample-barcoded 5' primer and a J-beta primer mix. MiXCR, applied by TCRdb to the 5' RACE reads, yields one record per CDR3 protein. The data show approximately 850,000 distinct CDR3 sequences, 58% seen once. The sample taken for sequencing was blood. The receptors derive from a man under 40 in good health.

V and J are TRBV7-9 and TRBJ2-7; D is possibly TRBD1 or TRBD2 (5 bases each). The CDR3 covers 13 residues. V was clipped by 8 bases and J by 5 bases, with 16 bases between them. CDR1 is SEHNR, CDR2 FQNEAQ, per germline (reference sequence). CDR3 sequence reads: CASHRTSGNEQYF. Here the CDR3 DNA reads TGTGCCAGCCACAGGACTTCAGGAAACGAGCAGTACTTC.

The gene calls are TRBV5-1 and TRBJ2-1; TRBD2 aligns across 7 bases. V was pared by 5 bases and J by 0 bases, with 2 bases of the junction left unmatched. The germline V gene encodes CDR1 SGHRS and CDR2 YFSETQ. The CDR3 contains 14 residues. The CDR3, as DNA: TGCGCCAGCAGACGGGACTACTCCTACAATGAGCAGTTCTTC. Amino acid sequence: CASRRDYSYNEQFF.

This clonotype was counted between two and nine times. This chain connects TRBV7-2 to TRBJ2-6, with TRBD1 identical over 7 bases. Unmatched junction bases numbered 9, after V lost 4 bases and J lost 0 bases. The CDR3 is made up of 18 amino acids. Germline CDR1 reads SGHTA; CDR2 reads FQGNSA. The CDR3 sequence is CASSSRSGTASGANVLTF. CDR3 sequence (DNA): TGTGCCAGCAGCTCCCGTTCTGGGACAGCCTCTGGGGCCAACGTCCTGACTTTC.

Details on this clonotype: Relative to the germline gene, one junction end is altered; a read error may explain this. The V call is TRBV20-1, the J call TRBJ2-4; TRBD1 or TRBD2 may be the D gene (5 bases each). CDR3 length: 14 amino acids. Germline V lookup: CDR1 DFQATT, CDR2 SNEGSKA (reference sequence). In nucleotides, the CDR3 is TGCAGCATTCAGGGCCCGCTAGCCAAAAGCATTCAGTACTTC. Protein product: CSIQGPLAKSIQYF.

V is TRBV4-2 and J is TRBJ2-7; no clear D gene. Trimming took 0 bases from V and 3 from J, leaving 9 bases between them. This CDR3 spans 14 amino acids. The germline CDR1 and CDR2 sequences are LGHNA and YNFKEQ. This CDR3 reads CASSQDLADYEQYF. In DNA, the CDR3 is TGTGCCAGCAGCCAAGATTTGGCAGACTACGAGCAGTACTTC.

The CDR3 loop reads CATRGLSTREQYF. Here the CDR3 DNA reads TGTGCCACCAGGGGACTTTCGACGAGGGAGCAGTACTTC. The chain recombines TRBV15 with TRBJ2-7; D may be TRBD2 (6 bases). CDR1 is LNHNV, CDR2 YYDKDF, per germline (reference sequence). Trimming stripped 6 bases from V and 7 bases from J, with 16 bases between. This CDR3 region has 13 residues.

The chain carries TRBV5-1 and TRBJ2-3; no firm D call. The CDR3 is made up of 16 amino acids. Germline CDR1 is SGHRS and CDR2 is YFSETQ. V gave up 6 bases and J gave up 1 base, with 18 bases separating them. CDR3 coding DNA: TGCGCCAGCATGCCCGGGCAGACAATGGGCACAGATACGCAGTATTTT. Its protein is CASMPGQTMGTDTQYF.

In DNA form, the CDR3 reads TGTGCCATCAGTGGGGCCAGCATGGATGAGCAGTTCTTC. Residues: CAISGASMDEQFF. This chain uses TRBV10-3 with TRBJ2-1; no reliable D call. The V gene's germline CDR1 is ENHRY and CDR2 SYGVKD. The length of the CDR3 is 13 residues. V lost 4 bases, J lost 8 bases, and 12 bases lay in between.

The gene calls are TRBV27 and TRBJ2-1; D is uncertain. V was pared by 4 bases and J by 5 bases, with 9 bases between. The CDR3 loop spans 13 amino acids. Looked up from germline, CDR1 is MNHEY and CDR2 is SMNVEV (reference sequence). Here the CDR3 DNA reads TGTGCCAGCAGTTCGCCCCACAACAATGAGCAGTTCTTC. Translated: CASSSPHNNEQFF.

This clonotype was counted only a few times. A read error may be the cause here, since a much bigger clone is one base away. The rearrangement uses TRBV5-5 and TRBJ1-5; D is unclear. The CDR3 has 13 residues. Germline V gene sequence: CDR1 SGHKS, CDR2 YYEKEE (reference sequence). Between the trimmed V and J ends, which lost 3 bases and 7 bases, there was a span of 11 bases. The CDR3 loop is CASSWVLWQPQHF. Written as DNA, the CDR3 is TGTGCCAGCAGCTGGGTTCTATGGCAGCCCCAGCATTTT.